Below are 5 T cell receptor beta chains sequenced from a single sample in a study of OX40 agonist ivuxolimab in advanced cancers. Sequencing used immunoSEQ multiplex PCR; TCRdb keeps in-frame clones, though not all of them. The table has roughly 26,000 clones, roughly 90% seen once. Source: CD4+ or CD8+ T cells sorted from blood, taken in a trial of the OX40 agonist ivuxolimab. The receptor source for this set is an adult with an advanced solid tumor such as melanoma, head and neck, liver or kidney cancer.

The chain is built from TRBV9 and TRBJ2-3, with D unclear. This CDR3 has 12 amino acids. Germline CDR1 is SGDLS and CDR2 is YYNGEE. Trimming left V 3 bases short and J 6 bases short, with 8 bases between. CDR3 residues: CASSDPGDTQYF. CDR3 coding DNA: TGTGCCAGCAGCGATCCCGGGGATACGCAGTATTTT.

This clone came up once. The CDR3 is CASSYGPTEAFF. CDR3 bases: TGTGCCAGCAGTTATGGGCCCACTGAAGCTTTCTTT. The chain combines TRBV6-5 with TRBJ1-1; no clear D. V was trimmed by 3 bases and J by 4 bases, leaving 6 bases between them. There are 12 residues in the CDR3. Germline V gives CDR1 MNHEY, CDR2 SVGAGI.

In nucleotides, the CDR3 is TGTGCCAGCAGTGAAGCCCCACCGGGACAGAGCCTGTCACCCCTCCACTTT. Translation: CASSEAPPGQSLSPLHF. The chain joins TRBV2 to TRBJ1-6, with TRBD1 identical over 7 bases. Looked up from germline, CDR1 is SNHLY and CDR2 is FYNNEI. There are 17 residues in the CDR3. Trimming at V came to 0 bases and at J to 10 bases, leaving 12 bases not matched to a gene. The full variable domain, completed using reference TRBV2 and TRBJ1-6, is EPEVTQTPSHQVTQMGQEVILRCVPISNHLYFYWYRQILGQKVEFLVSFYNNEISEKSEIFDDQFSVERPDGSNFTLKIRSTKLEDSAMYFCASSEAPPGQSLSPLHFGNGTRLTVT.

The chain is built from TRBV14 and TRBJ2-7; 8 nucleotides align to TRBD1. The V gene end was trimmed by 0 bases and the J gene end by 4 bases; junction bases not matched to a gene: 2. CDR1 is SGHDN and CDR2 is FVKESK in the germline V gene. The CDR3 runs to 14 residues. The CDR3 here is CASSQDTGGYEQYF. Written as DNA, the CDR3 is TGTGCCAGCAGCCAAGATACAGGGGGTTACGAGCAGTACTTC.

The genes are TRBV5-1 and TRBJ2-2; D tentatively reads TRBD1 or TRBD2 (5 bases each). CDR1 SGHRS and CDR2 YFSETQ come from the germline V gene. Trimming cost V 2 bases and J 2 bases, with 7 bases left between them. This CDR3 is built from 14 residues. The CDR3 sequence is CASSFGANTGELFF. The CDR3 DNA reads TGCGCCAGCAGCTTCGGGGCAAACACCGGGGAGCTGTTTTTT. Full variable domain (outside the CDR3, taken from reference TRBV5-1 and TRBJ2-2): KAGVTQTPRYLIKTRGQQVTLSCSPISGHRSVSWYQQTPGQGLQFLFEYFSETQRNKGNFPGRFSGRQFSNSRSEMNVSTLELGDSALYLCASSFGANTGELFFGEGSRLTVL.